The sequence of this TCR beta chain was determined in a study of T cell responses to AZD1222 COVID-19 vaccine. In the study overall: Whether given at about 4 or about 12 weeks, second doses were pooled.

The germline gives CDR1 SGHTA, CDR2 FQGNSA. Trimming took 7 bases from V and 0 from J, leaving 7 bases between them. CDR3 length equals 12 residues. A word on this clone: Its target is not known.

Study results and caveats: Regions left unmutated in variants are reportedly the target of nearly half of spike-specific TCRs. Possibly, clonal diversity was underestimated; donors were largely white British and included more females.

Libraries were prepared by immunoSEQ multiplex PCR; TCRdb keeps only in-frame clonotypes and omits some of them. The table includes approximately 85,000 clones, 85% to 90% detected once. This chain uses TRBV7-2 with TRBJ2-7; D may match TRBD1 or TRBD2 (5 bases each). The sample consisted of peripheral blood, taken on day 0 of AZD1222 vaccination. The source is an adult in good health. CDR3 sequence (DNA): TGTGCCAGCAAGGGACGCTCCTACGAGCAGTACTTC. This translates into CASKGRSYEQYF. The complete variable domain, with remaining parts taken from reference TRBV7-2 and TRBJ2-7, reads GAGVSQSPSNKVTEKGKDVELRCDPISGHTALYWYRQSLGQGLEFLIYFQGNSAPDKSGLPSDRFSAERTGGSVSTLTIQRTQQEDSAVYLCASKGRSYEQYFGPGTRLTVT.